Listed here are 9 T cell receptor beta chains from one sample, sequenced in a study of blood T cell repertoires in COVID-19 (dated by TCRdb to the early 2020s). Library preparation employed the immunoSEQ multiplex PCR assay. Here the immuneACCESS table is served through TCRdb, limited to in-frame sequences with V and J called. Missing clones are a known gap in these copies; in checked studies unresolved V genes cover under half, and the rest lacks a known reason. This sample is represented by over 200,000 clones; 85% to 90% of them were singletons. The top ten constitute 5% to 6.5% of the sample. The specimen was peripheral blood. These receptors were collected from a man older than 75 with acute or convalescent COVID-19.

The V call is TRBV28, the J call TRBJ2-7, with 14 positions matching TRBD2. This CDR3 region has 14 residues. Germline V gene sequence: CDR1 MDHEN, CDR2 SYDVKM. With 6 bases clipped from V and 4 bases from J, the junction kept 2 bases outside the gene matches. CDR3 coding DNA: TGTGCCAGCAGGAGGACTAGCGGGAGGTACGAGCAGTACTTC. Its translation: CASRRTSGRYEQYF.

This chain uses TRBV10-1 with TRBJ1-5, with 7 nucleotides matching TRBD1. Germline trimming cut 7 bases from V and 0 bases from J; bases unmatched to any gene: 18. This CDR3 is built from 19 residues. Germline CDR1 and CDR2: WNHNN and SYGVQD (reference sequence). The CDR3 DNA is TGCGCCAGCAAAGAGAAGTGGGACAGCCAAAGATATAGCAATCAGCCCCAGCATTTT. It translates to CASKEKWDSQRYSNQPQHF.

The chain carries TRBV14 and TRBJ2-2; 8 bases are shared with TRBD1. Germline-derived CDR1 and CDR2 are SGHDN and FVKESK. This CDR3 region has 17 residues. J was trimmed by 4 bases and V by 5 bases; bases with no gene match: 12. The CDR3 here is CASSTRGQGAVTGELFF. CDR3 DNA sequence: TGTGCCAGCAGCACCCGAGGTCAGGGGGCGGTCACCGGGGAGCTGTTTTTT.

This clone was seen more than once but under ten times. The chain is built from TRBV27 and TRBJ1-2, with 7 nucleotides matching TRBD1. Germline assignment: CDR1 MNHEY and CDR2 SMNVEV (reference sequence). J lost 7 bases, V lost 3 bases, and 5 bases had no gene match. The CDR3 is 13 amino acids. CDR3 region: CASSFGRGSGYTF. CDR3 DNA sequence: TGTGCCAGCAGTTTTGGCAGGGGGTCTGGCTACACCTTC.

The genes are TRBV30 and TRBJ2-1; D not resolved. Germline V gives CDR1 GTSNPN, CDR2 SVGIG (reference sequence). The V and J ends lost 1 base and 0 bases respectively, with 10 bases between them. The CDR3 consists of 15 residues. The CDR3 region is CAWSGSRHSYNEQFF. CDR3 sequence (DNA): TGTGCCTGGAGTGGCTCGAGACACTCCTACAATGAGCAGTTCTTC.

J is TRBJ2-2 and V is TRBV5-4; 7 positions agree with TRBD2. Germline V gene lookup returns CDR1 SGHNT and CDR2 YYREEE (reference sequence). The CDR3 is 13 residues long. The trim removed 6 bases at V and 6 bases at J, leaving 5 bases unmatched. CDR3 nucleotide sequence: TGTGCCAGCAACAGGCGGGGGTCCGGGGAGCTGTTTTTT. The encoded protein is CASNRRGSGELFF. The full variable domain, in which reference TRBV5-4 and TRBJ2-2 provide the parts outside the CDR3, is ETGVTQSPTHLIKTRGQQVTLRCSSQSGHNTVSWYQQALGQGPQFIFQYYREEENGRGNFPPRFSGLQFPNYSSELNVNALELDDSALYLCASNRRGSGELFFGEGSRLTVL.

The V gene is TRBV28, the J gene TRBJ1-4; 9 nucleotides match TRBD1. This CDR3 contains 19 residues. V was clipped by 5 bases and J by 0 bases; unmatched bases: 13. Germline loops: CDR1 MDHEN, CDR2 SYDVKM. CDR3 residues: CASSPTGTGRRATNEKLFF. CDR3 coding DNA: TGTGCCAGCAGTCCCACTGGGACAGGGCGCCGCGCAACTAATGAAAAACTGTTTTTT.

The chain couples TRBV7-9 to TRBJ1-5; 8 bases are shared with TRBD1. The CDR3 contains 13 residues. Germline assignment: CDR1 SEHNR and CDR2 FQNEAQ (reference sequence). After removal of 5 bases from V and 7 bases from J, the junction contained 4 bases not matched to a gene. This chain's CDR3 is CASSLDRDQPQHF. DNA of the CDR3: TGTGCCAGCAGCCTGGACAGGGACCAGCCCCAGCATTTT.

Written as DNA, the CDR3 is TGTGCCAGTAGTGCGACAGGTCATCTGGGCTACACCTTC. This encodes CASSATGHLGYTF. The V gene is TRBV19, the J gene TRBJ1-2; maybe TRBD1 (6 bases). This CDR3 spans 13 amino acids. V lost 5 bases and J 8 bases, leaving 15 bases between the germline ends. Germline V gene data show CDR1 as LNHDA and CDR2 as SQIVND (reference sequence). Full variable domain (outside the CDR3, taken from reference TRBV19 and TRBJ1-2): DGGITQSPKYLFRKEGQNVTLSCEQNLNHDAMYWYRQDPGQGLRLIYYSQIVNDFQKGDIAEGYSVSREKKESFPLTVTSAQKNPTAFYLCASSATGHLGYTFGSGTRLTVV.